This T cell receptor (beta chain) was recorded in a study of metastatic and nonmetastatic thyroid tumors. Turning to the study itself: Repertoires were compared across blood and tumor or nodule tissue from malignant and benign thyroid patients. Study conclusions and caveats: The study reportedly found significantly higher TCR beta diversity in malignant thyroid tumors than benign nodules, in blood and tumor.

This clone is categorized as medium-sized. What it binds is unknown. The ends lost 6 bases at V and 5 bases at J; junction bases unmatched: 5. CDR3 length: 13 amino acids. From germline, CDR1 is MNHEY and CDR2 SMNVEV (reference sequence). Nobody among the patients had been given any treatment before thyroid surgery. TCRdb re-called clones via MiXCR from the PCR reads. Of around 19,000 clones in the sample, around 16% were seen once. The TCR originated in a female donor with papillary thyroid cancer or a benign thyroid nodule (not recorded which). Some clones in this sample may be carry-over from other donors' samples. The chain links TRBV27 to TRBJ1-1, with 8 bases aligning to TRBD1. The sequencing sample was made of blood. This CDR3 is CASRGDRNTEAFF. The DNA for the CDR3 is TGTGCCAGCAGGGGGGACAGGAATACTGAAGCTTTCTTT.